This T cell receptor beta chain was captured by sequencing in a study of OX40 agonist ivuxolimab in advanced cancers. Study summary: Prior checkpoint blockade (anti-PD-1, anti-PD-L1 or anti-CTLA-4) was permitted; less than 45% had it. General study findings and limits: Clonal expansion from baseline to week 6 occurred in both CD4+ and CD8+ T cells.

Repertoires were generated with immunoSEQ multiplex PCR, while TCRdb's copy carries only in-frame clones and drops some. The table includes roughly 40,000 clones, 82% detected once. In regard to this clone: Its specificity is unknown.

The CDR3 consists of 17 residues. V was pared by 0 bases and J by 7 bases, with 12 bases of the junction left unmatched. Germline values: CDR1 SGDLS, CDR2 YYNGEE. The sequencing used CD4+ or CD8+ T cells sorted from blood, collected in a trial of the OX40 agonist ivuxolimab. The receptor comes from an adult with an advanced solid tumor such as melanoma, head and neck, liver or kidney cancer. The J gene is TRBJ2-1, the V gene TRBV9, with TRBD2 matching over 8 bases. The CDR3 is CASSVESRLAIRNEQFF. Written as DNA, the CDR3 is TGTGCCAGCAGCGTAGAAAGTAGACTAGCGATCCGGAATGAGCAGTTCTTC.